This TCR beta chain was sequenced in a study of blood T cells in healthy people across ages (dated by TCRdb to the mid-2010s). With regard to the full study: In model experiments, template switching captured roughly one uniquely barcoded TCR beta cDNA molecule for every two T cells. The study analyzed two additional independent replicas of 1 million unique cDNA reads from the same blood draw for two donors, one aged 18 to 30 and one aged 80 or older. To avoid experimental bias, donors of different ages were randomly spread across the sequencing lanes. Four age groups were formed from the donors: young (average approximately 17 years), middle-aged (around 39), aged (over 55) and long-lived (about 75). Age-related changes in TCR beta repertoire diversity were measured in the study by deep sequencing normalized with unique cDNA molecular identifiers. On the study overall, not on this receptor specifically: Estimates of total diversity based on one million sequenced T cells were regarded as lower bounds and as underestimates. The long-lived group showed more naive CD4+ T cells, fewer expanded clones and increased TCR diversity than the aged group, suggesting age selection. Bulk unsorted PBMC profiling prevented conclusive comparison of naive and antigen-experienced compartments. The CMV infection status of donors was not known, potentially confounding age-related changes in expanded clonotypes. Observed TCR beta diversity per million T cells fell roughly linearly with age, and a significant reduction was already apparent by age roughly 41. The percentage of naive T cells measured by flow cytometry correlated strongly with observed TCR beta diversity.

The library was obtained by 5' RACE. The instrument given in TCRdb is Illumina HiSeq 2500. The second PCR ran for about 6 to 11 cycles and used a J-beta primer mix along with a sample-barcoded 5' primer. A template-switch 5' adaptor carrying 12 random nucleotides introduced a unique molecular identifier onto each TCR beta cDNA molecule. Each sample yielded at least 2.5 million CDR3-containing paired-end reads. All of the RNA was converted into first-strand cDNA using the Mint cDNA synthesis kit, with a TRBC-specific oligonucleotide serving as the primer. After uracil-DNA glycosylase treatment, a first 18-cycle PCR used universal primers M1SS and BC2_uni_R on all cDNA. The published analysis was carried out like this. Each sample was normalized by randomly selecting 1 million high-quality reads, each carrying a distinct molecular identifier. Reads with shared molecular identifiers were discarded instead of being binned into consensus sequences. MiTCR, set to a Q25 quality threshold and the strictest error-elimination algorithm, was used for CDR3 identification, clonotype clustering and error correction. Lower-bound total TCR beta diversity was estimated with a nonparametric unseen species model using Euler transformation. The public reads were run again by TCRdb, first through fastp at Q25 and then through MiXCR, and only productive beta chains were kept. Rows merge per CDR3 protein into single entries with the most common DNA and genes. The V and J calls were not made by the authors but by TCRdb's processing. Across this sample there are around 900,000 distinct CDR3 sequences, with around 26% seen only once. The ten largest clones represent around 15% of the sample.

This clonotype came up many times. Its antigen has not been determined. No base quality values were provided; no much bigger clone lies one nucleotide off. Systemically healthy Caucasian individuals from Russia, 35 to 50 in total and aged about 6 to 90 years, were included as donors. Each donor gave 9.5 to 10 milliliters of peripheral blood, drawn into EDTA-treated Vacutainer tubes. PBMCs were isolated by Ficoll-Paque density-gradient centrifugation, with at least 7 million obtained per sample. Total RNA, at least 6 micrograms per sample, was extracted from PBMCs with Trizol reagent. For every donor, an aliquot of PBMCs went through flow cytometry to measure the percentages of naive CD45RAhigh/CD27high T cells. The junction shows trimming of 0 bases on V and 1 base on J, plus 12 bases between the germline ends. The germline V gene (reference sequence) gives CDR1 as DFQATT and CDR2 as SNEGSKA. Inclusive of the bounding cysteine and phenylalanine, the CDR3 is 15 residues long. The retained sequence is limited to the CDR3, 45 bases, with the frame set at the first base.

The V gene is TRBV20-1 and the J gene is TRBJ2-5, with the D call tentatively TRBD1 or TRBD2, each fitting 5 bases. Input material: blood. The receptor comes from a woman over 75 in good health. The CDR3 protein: CSARDFGGSQETQYF. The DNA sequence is TGCAGTGCTAGAGATTTTGGGGGATCCCAAGAGACCCAGTACTTC.